The source of this TCR beta chain is a study of cytomegalovirus exposure and HLA in healthy donors. PCR used 60 Vbeta primers and 13 Jbeta primers. Produced via immunoSEQ multiplex PCR; TCRdb's table is partial and in-frame only. The profile shows about 160,000 clones, around 84% of them singletons. Germline assignment: CDR1 KGHSH and CDR2 LQKENI. Trimming removed 1 base at V and 5 bases at J, with 9 bases between. CDR3 length: 14 amino acids. The chain combines TRBV18 with TRBJ2-1, with a possible D match to TRBD2 (5 bases). The sample taken for sequencing was PBMCs. The sequence came from a man between 18 and 35 years old in good health and CMV-seronegative. The CDR3 nucleotides are TGTGCCAGCTCACCACGGTCCGGGGACAATGAGCAGTTCTTC. Its protein is CASSPRSGDNEQFF. Supplemented by reference TRBV18 and TRBJ2-1, the full variable domain reads NAGVMQNPRHLVRRRGQEARLRCSPMKGHSHVYWYRQLPEEGLKFMVYLQKENIIDESGMPKERFSAEFPKEGPSILRIQQVVRGDSAAYFCASSPRSGDNEQFFGPGTRLTVL.